This is a list of T cell receptor beta chains from one sample in a study of cytomegalovirus exposure and HLA in healthy donors. This table comes from immunoSEQ multiplex PCR, and its TCRdb copy is limited to in-frame clones, with some not included. The data show around 100,000 clones, with roughly 85% seen just once and 20% to 25% held by the top ten. The sequenced sample was PBMCs. These receptors were collected from a man aged 30 to 45 in good health and CMV-seropositive. Both conserved end residues are part of each CDR3. D genes are given only for firm matches. The listing skips clone size in some rows; elsewhere it reads once, few, many or a size class.

d_call | clone_size | j_call | v_call | cdr3_aa | cdr3_nt
TRBD2 | . | TRBJ2-1 | TRBV7-9 | CASSLAWREYDNEQFF | TGTGCCAGCAGCTTAGCGTGGCGGGAGTACGACAATGAGCAGTTCTTC
TRBD1 | . | TRBJ2-1 | TRBV4-1 | CASSLTPGQVYNEQFF | TGCGCCAGCAGCCTCACCCCTGGACAGGTCTACAATGAGCAGTTCTTC
. | once | TRBJ2-7 | TRBV5-1 | CASSRREDYEQYF | TGCGCCAGCAGCCGCAGGGAAGACTACGAGCAGTACTTC
TRBD1 | . | TRBJ2-3 | TRBV9 | CASSPQGARENTQYF | TGTGCCAGCAGCCCACAGGGGGCCCGCGAGAATACGCAGTATTTT
TRBD1 | . | TRBJ1-2 | TRBV2 | CASRADRGEWNGYTF | TGTGCCAGCAGGGCAGACAGGGGTGAATGGAATGGCTACACCTTC
. | . | TRBJ2-7 | TRBV7-2 | CASSFRLGEQYF | TGTGCCAGCAGTTTCAGGCTTGGCGAGCAGTACTTC
. | . | TRBJ2-6 | TRBV7-2 | CASYSVSGANVLTF | TGTGCCAGTTACAGTGTCTCTGGGGCCAACGTCCTGACTTTC
. | few | TRBJ2-1 | TRBV5-6 | CASSLAVEQFF | TGTGCCAGCAGCTTAGCGGTTGAGCAGTTCTTC
. | . | TRBJ1-4 | TRBV12-5 | CASGLDGGEKLFF | TGTGCTAGTGGTTTGGACGGGGGAGAAAAACTGTTTTTT
. | . | TRBJ2-3 | TRBV4-2 | CASSQDAITSTDTQYF | TGTGCCAGCAGCCAAGATGCCATCACTAGCACAGATACGCAGTATTTT
. | few | TRBJ1-1 | TRBV6-5 | CASSYSVYAGATEAFF | TGTGCCAGCAGTTACTCGGTATACGCAGGGGCGACTGAAGCTTTCTTT
TRBD1 | . | TRBJ1-2 | TRBV5-1 | CASSLEAQGASGYTF | TGCGCCAGCAGCTTGGAAGCGCAGGGGGCAAGTGGCTACACCTTC
. | . | TRBJ2-2 | TRBV5-1 | CASSTRPGGELFF | TGCGCCAGCTCGACCAGGCCGGGGGGGGAGCTGTTTTTT
TRBD1 | once | TRBJ1-2 | TRBV5-1 | CASSLTGGAGVGYTF | TGCGCCAGCAGCTTGACAGGGGGCGCCGGGGTTGGCTACACCTTC
TRBD2 | . | TRBJ2-2 | TRBV7-6 | CASSLAGTSGTGELFF | TGTGCCAGCAGCTTAGCAGGGACTAGCGGGACCGGGGAGCTGTTTTTT
TRBD2 | . | TRBJ2-3 | TRBV7-2 | CASSFGLAGARSMYF | TGTGCCAGCAGCTTCGGACTAGCGGGGGCTCGTTCCATGTATTTT
TRBD2 | once | TRBJ2-7 | TRBV5-1 | CASSPRASGAYEQYF | TGCGCCAGCAGCCCCCGGGCTAGCGGGGCCTACGAGCAGTACTTC
. | few | TRBJ2-7 | TRBV7-2 | CASSLASPYEQYF | TGTGCCAGCAGCTTAGCGAGTCCCTACGAGCAGTACTTC
. | . | TRBJ2-1 | TRBV6-5 | CASSTPGEQFF | TGTGCCAGCAGTACCCCCGGGGAGCAGTTCTTC
. | . | TRBJ2-2 | TRBV9 | CASSVAGINTGELFF | TGTGCCAGCAGCGTAGCGGGGATCAACACCGGGGAGCTGTTTTTT
. | once | TRBJ1-4 | TRBV5-1 | CASSLVAGQGEKLFF | TGCGCCAGCAGCTTGGTGGCAGGGCAGGGTGAAAAACTGTTTTTT
. | . | TRBJ2-7 | TRBV7-3 | CASSEGLSYEQYF | TGTGCCAGCAGCGAGGGCCTTTCCTACGAGCAGTACTTC
. | . | TRBJ1-3 | TRBV28 | CASSSWTGSSGNTIYF | TGTGCCAGCAGTTCCTGGACGGGGAGCTCTGGAAACACCATATATTTT
. | . | TRBJ2-7 | TRBV5-4 | CASSFRRAGSTYEQYF | TGTGCCAGCAGCTTTCGGCGGGCGGGGTCAACCTACGAGCAGTACTTC
TRBD1 | . | TRBJ1-2 | TRBV7-8 | CASSRQGIEDYTF | TGTGCCAGCAGCCGACAGGGGATCGAGGACTACACCTTC
TRBD1 | . | TRBJ1-2 | TRBV6-5 | CASSTGQGAYGYTF | TGTGCCAGCAGTACCGGACAGGGGGCCTATGGCTACACCTTC
. | . | TRBJ2-5 | TRBV10-1 | CASSESRETQYF | TGCGCCAGCAGTGAGTCGAGGGAGACCCAGTACTTC
. | . | TRBJ1-6 | TRBV2 | CASSDYQDESPLHF | TGTGCCAGCAGTGATTACCAGGATGAGTCACCCCTCCACTTT
. | . | TRBJ2-4 | TRBV11-2 | CASSRRRAPRGSKNIQYF | TGTGCCAGCAGCCGCCGCCGGGCGCCTAGGGGCTCCAAAAACATTCAGTACTTC
. | . | TRBJ2-7 | TRBV28 | CASSLTGFGGEQYF | TGTGCCAGCAGTTTAACAGGGTTCGGGGGGGAGCAGTACTTC
TRBD1 | . | TRBJ1-5 | TRBV18 | CASSPRGVTGVSNQPQHF | TGTGCCAGCTCGCCTCGTGGGGTAACAGGGGTAAGCAATCAGCCCCAGCATTTT
. | . | TRBJ2-3 | TRBV27 | CASSLFSGGTDTQYF | TGTGCCAGCAGTTTATTTTCAGGGGGGACAGATACGCAGTATTTT
TRBD2 | . | TRBJ2-2 | TRBV2 | CASRGLANTGELFF | TGTGCCAGCAGGGGACTAGCGAACACCGGGGAGCTGTTTTTT
TRBD1 | . | TRBJ1-1 | TRBV11-1 | CASSTWTGNGDTEAFF | TGTGCCAGCAGCACCTGGACAGGGAATGGAGACACTGAAGCTTTCTTT
TRBD2 | . | TRBJ2-3 | TRBV5-1 | CASRNLAGVTDTQYF | TGCGCCAGCAGGAACCTAGCGGGAGTAACAGATACGCAGTATTTT
TRBD2 | . | TRBJ2-3 | TRBV7-9 | CASSFGTRVDTQYF | TGTGCCAGCAGCTTCGGGACTAGGGTGGATACGCAGTATTTT
. | once | TRBJ1-2 | TRBV5-1 | CASSLSAPSGGGYTF | TGCGCCAGCAGCTTAAGCGCCCCCAGCGGTGGTGGCTACACCTTC
. | . | TRBJ1-3 | TRBV18 | CASSPPSLSSGNTIYF | TGTGCCAGCTCACCACCGTCCCTGAGCTCTGGAAACACCATATATTTT
. | . | TRBJ1-5 | TRBV29-1 | CSGSPAHQKNYSNQPQHF | TGCAGCGGATCCCCCGCCCATCAGAAGAACTATAGCAATCAGCCCCAGCATTTT
TRBD1 | . | TRBJ1-2 | TRBV6-1 | CASRSDTGVNYGYTF | TGTGCCAGCAGATCTGACACAGGGGTTAACTATGGCTACACCTTC